These 25 T cell receptor beta chains came from one sample sequenced in a study of blood T cell repertoires in COVID-19. Sequenced by immunoSEQ multiplex PCR; TCRdb stores in-frame clones only, minus some. The sample consists of approximately 170,000 clones, about 89% of them appearing once. The sample was peripheral blood. The receptor source for this set is a man between 65 and 80 years old with acute or convalescent COVID-19.

This sequence joins TRBV20-1 and TRBJ1-2, with no clear D. The ends were cut back, 0 bases at V and 8 bases at J, with 7 bases in the middle. Per germline, CDR1 DFQATT and CDR2 SNEGSKA (reference sequence). This CDR3 contains 11 residues. The DNA of the CDR3 is TGCAGTGCTAGAGAGCTATCCGGCTACACCTTC. Translation gives CSARELSGYTF.

In this sample, this clone turned up a few times. The chain recombines TRBV12-3 or TRBV12-4 with TRBJ2-4, with unresolved D. V shed 3 bases and J shed 9 bases, with 9 bases lying between them. The CDR3 sequence is 12 residues long. The CDR3 DNA reads as TGTGCCAGCAGTTTCTCAGAACCCATTCAGTACTTC. It is translated as CASSFSEPIQYF.

V and J are TRBV5-1 and TRBJ1-6; D may be TRBD1 (5 bases). V lost 1 base, J lost 5 bases, and 10 bases lay in between. This CDR3 comprises 15 residues. Germline-derived CDR1 and CDR2 are SGHRS and YFSETQ. CDR3 in amino acids: CASSLRNRNNSPLHF. The DNA for the CDR3 is TGCGCCAGCAGCTTGCGAAACAGGAATAATTCACCCCTCCACTTT.

The genes are TRBV19 and TRBJ2-2; 11 bases align to TRBD2. This CDR3 has 18 amino acids. The V segment lost 9 bases and the J segment 0 bases; nucleotides outside the gene matches: 12. CDR1 is LNHDA and CDR2 is SQIVND in the germline V gene (reference sequence). The CDR3 bases are TGTGCCAGCGGCGCCCCTAGCGGGGGGTCCGCGAACACCGGGGAGCTGTTTTTT. It encodes CASGAPSGGSANTGELFF.

The chain uses TRBV28 and TRBJ1-1, with a tentative D call TRBD1 (5 bases). Germline-derived CDR1 and CDR2 are MDHEN and SYDVKM. The CDR3 covers 17 residues. The V gene lost 6 bases and the J gene lost 1 base, with 21 bases spanning the gap. The CDR3 is CASSYPSGGWGNTEAFF. Here the CDR3 DNA reads TGTGCCAGCAGCTACCCCTCGGGGGGATGGGGGAACACTGAAGCTTTCTTT.

The chain has TRBV9 and TRBJ1-2; D possibly corresponds to TRBD1 (6 bases). The CDR3 length is 16 residues. V lost 1 base and J lost 4, with 17 bases in between. CDR1 and CDR2 (germline): SGDLS, YYNGEE. CDR3 in DNA: TGTGCCAGCAGCGTACAGCCCGGGACACCTCTCTATGGCTACACCTTC. It translates to CASSVQPGTPLYGYTF.

This chain uses TRBV5-1 with TRBJ1-2; D is unresolved. This CDR3 is 15 amino acids long. Germline values: CDR1 SGHRS, CDR2 YFSETQ. The ends were cut back, 4 bases at V and 7 bases at J, with 20 bases in the middle. DNA of the CDR3: TGCGCCAGCAGCCCTGAAGGGAGGGAGACCAGTGGCTACACCTTC. It is translated as CASSPEGRETSGYTF.

The rearrangement joins TRBV5-1 to TRBJ2-1; D is perhaps TRBD1 (5 bases). Germline V gives CDR1 SGHRS, CDR2 YFSETQ. The CDR3 runs to 11 residues. Trimming took 6 bases from V and 12 from J, leaving 13 bases between them. Written as DNA, the CDR3 is TGCGCCAGCACCCAGGGAAGGCGGCAGTTCTTC. Protein sequence: CASTQGRRQFF.

This clone was recorded once. This rearrangement joins TRBV5-1 to TRBJ2-2; D is possibly TRBD2 (5 bases). Germline V lookup: CDR1 SGHRS, CDR2 YFSETQ. The CDR3 spans 13 residues. Trimming removed 1 base at V and 8 bases at J, with 9 bases between. CDR3 bases: TGCGCCAGCAGCTTGATGGGAGAGGGGGAGCTGTTTTTT. Translating gives CASSLMGEGELFF.

The chain employs TRBV28 and TRBJ1-2; D possibly corresponds to TRBD1 (5 bases). This CDR3 region has 13 residues. The ends were cut back, 2 bases at V and 5 bases at J, with 9 bases in the middle. The V gene's germline CDR1 is MDHEN and CDR2 SYDVKM. CDR3 nucleotide sequence: TGTGCCAGCAGTTTAAGGGCAGGGTATGGCTACACCTTC. Its protein is CASSLRAGYGYTF.

The chain has TRBV25-1 and TRBJ2-7; 7 nucleotides match TRBD2. The CDR3 is 17 residues long. V was pared by 1 base and J by 4 bases, with 13 bases of the junction left unmatched. Per the germline V gene, CDR1 is MGHDK and CDR2 is SYGVNS. The CDR3 nucleotides read TGTGCCAGCAGTGAATCCCCTCGGGGCGGGAGTTATTACGAGCAGTACTTC. Protein product: CASSESPRGGSYYEQYF.

V and J are TRBV5-1 and TRBJ2-7, with 10 bases aligning to TRBD2. V was pared by 0 bases and J by 6 bases, with 9 bases of the junction left unmatched. Per germline, CDR1 SGHRS and CDR2 YFSETQ. CDR3 length equals 16 residues. In DNA, the CDR3 is TGCGCCAGCAGCTTGGCCGGGGTAGCGGGAGGCGGCGAGCAGTACTTC. Translation gives CASSLAGVAGGGEQYF.

The rearrangement links TRBV18 to TRBJ2-1; 9 nucleotides agree with TRBD1. This CDR3 has 14 amino acids. Unmatched junction bases numbered 6, after V lost 3 bases and J lost 9 bases. In germline, CDR1 is KGHSH, CDR2 LQKENI. The CDR3 bases are TGTGCCAGCTCACCTTTACAGGGGGCGGGTGAGCAGTTCTTC. Translated, it gives CASSPLQGAGEQFF.

The V call is TRBV5-1, the J call TRBJ2-3, with 12 bases aligning to TRBD2. The CDR3 is 17 amino acids. The J segment lost 4 bases and the V segment lost 4 bases, leaving 10 bases of the junction unmatched. Germline V lookup: CDR1 SGHRS, CDR2 YFSETQ. The chain's CDR3 is CASSGLAGGPRADTQYF. CDR3 in DNA: TGCGCCAGCAGCGGGCTAGCGGGAGGGCCTAGGGCAGATACGCAGTATTTT.

The chain joins TRBV5-1 to TRBJ2-7, with 13 bases matching TRBD2. The CDR3 has 14 residues. Germline CDR1 and CDR2: SGHRS and YFSETQ. The V gene end was trimmed by 4 bases and the J gene end by 4 bases; junction bases not matched to a gene: 2. The DNA of the CDR3 is TGCGCCAGCAGCCCGGGACTAGCGGGGTACGAGCAGTACTTC. This translates into CASSPGLAGYEQYF.

The chain recombines TRBV7-3 with TRBJ1-1, with D possibly matching TRBD1 (6 bases). The CDR3 is made up of 14 amino acids. Germline-derived CDR1 and CDR2 are SGHTA and FQGTGA. Trimming took off 1 base at V and 1 base at J, with 7 bases between the two ends. CDR3 DNA: TGTGCCAGCAGCTTAATGGGGGCGAACACTGAAGCTTTCTTT. It codes for CASSLMGANTEAFF.

This clone has only one observation. The J gene is TRBJ2-7, the V gene TRBV27, with TRBD1 matching 11 bases. The germline V gene has CDR1 MNHEY and CDR2 SMNVEV (reference sequence). The CDR3 sequence is 14 residues long. V gave up 5 bases and J gave up 7 bases; unmatched junction bases: 7. CDR3 DNA sequence: TGTGCCAGCAGTAAGGACAGGGGGCTGGGAGAGCAGTACTTC. Its translation: CASSKDRGLGEQYF.

The chain is built from TRBV2 and TRBJ2-2; 8 bases match TRBD2. CDR3 size: 15 residues. Germline V gene sequence: CDR1 SNHLY, CDR2 FYNNEI. With 7 bases clipped from V and 5 bases from J, the junction kept 9 bases outside the gene matches. CDR3 nucleotides: TGTGCCAGCAAAACGGCGGGGGGCGGAACCGGGGAGCTGTTTTTT. Protein sequence: CASKTAGGGTGELFF. The full variable domain, rest sourced from reference TRBV2 and TRBJ2-2, is EPEVTQTPSHQVTQMGQEVILRCVPISNHLYFYWYRQILGQKVEFLVSFYNNEISEKSEIFDDQFSVERPDGSNFTLKIRSTKLEDSAMYFCASKTAGGGTGELFFGEGSRLTVL.

The chain employs TRBV28 and TRBJ1-5; D perhaps matches TRBD1 (6 bases). With 6 bases removed from V and 5 bases from J, the gap between germline ends came to 14 bases. Per the germline V gene, CDR1 is MDHEN and CDR2 is SYDVKM. This CDR3 is built from 14 residues. The CDR3 region is CASRPRQVYQPQHF. The CDR3 nucleotides are TGTGCCAGCAGGCCAAGACAGGTTTATCAGCCCCAGCATTTT. Full variable domain (missing parts from reference TRBV28 and TRBJ1-5): DVKVTQSSRYLVKRTGEKVFLECVQDMDHENMFWYRQDPGLGLRLIYFSYDVKMKEKGDIPEGYSVSREKKERFSLILESASTNQTSMYLCASRPRQVYQPQHFGDGTRLSIL.

In the case of this clone: Relative to the germline gene, one junction end is altered; a read error may explain this. The rearrangement uses TRBV13 and TRBJ1-3; the match to TRBD1 covers 9 bases. The CDR3 spans 15 residues. Germline V CDR1 and CDR2: PRHDT, FYEKMQ (reference sequence). CDR3 amino acids: CASSLDRGPGNTIYF. In DNA form, the CDR3 reads TGTGCCAGCAGCTTAGACAGGGGGCCTGGGAACACCATATATTTT. The full variable domain, in which reference TRBV13 and TRBJ1-3 provide the parts outside the CDR3, is AAGVIQSPRHLIKEKRETATLKCYPIPRHDTVYWYQQGPGQDPQFLISFYEKMQSDKGSIPDRFSAQQFSDYHSELNMSSLELGDSALYFCASSLDRGPGNTIYFGEGSWLTVV.

The rearrangement links TRBV3-1 (or the pseudogene TRBV3-2) to TRBJ2-1, with 13 bases that match TRBD2. Germline V CDR1 and CDR2: LGHDT, YNNKEL (reference sequence). The CDR3 sequence is 16 residues long. V dropped 4 bases and J dropped 9; count of bases not matched to a gene: 9. CDR3 sequence (DNA): TGTGCCAGCAGCCGCAGGACTAGCGGGAGTATCAGTGAGCAGTTCTTC. It specifies CASSRRTSGSISEQFF.

The CDR3 DNA reads TGTGCCAGCAGTTTAGGACAGCCGAGATACAATGAGCAGTTCTTC. The encoded protein is CASSLGQPRYNEQFF. The chain links TRBV27 to TRBJ2-1, with D perhaps matching TRBD1 (6 bases). Trimming cost V 2 bases and J 4 bases, with 12 bases left between them. The CDR3 runs to 15 residues. The germline V gene encodes CDR1 MNHEY and CDR2 SMNVEV (reference sequence).

The CDR3 sequence: CASSSDRENTIYF. The CDR3 DNA sequence: TGTGCCAGCAGCTCGGACAGGGAGAACACCATATATTTT. The rearrangement links TRBV7-2 to TRBJ1-3; 8 nucleotides line up with TRBD1. V lost 4 bases and J lost 7; bases outside the gene matches: 3. Germline CDR1 SGHTA, CDR2 FQGNSA. This CDR3 is built from 13 residues.

The rearrangement links TRBV6-5 to TRBJ2-3, with D possibly matching TRBD1 (6 bases). Germline values: CDR1 MNHEY, CDR2 SVGAGI. V shed 7 bases and J shed 0 bases, with 14 bases lying between them. The CDR3 runs to 15 residues. Here the CDR3 DNA reads TGTGCCAGCACCCGTCGGGACACGAGCACAGATACGCAGTATTTT. Its protein is CASTRRDTSTDTQYF.

This chain joins TRBV5-4 and TRBJ1-6, with D unresolved. Looked up from germline, CDR1 is SGHNT and CDR2 is YYREEE (reference sequence). CDR3 length: 15 amino acids. V lost 0 bases to trimming and J lost 9 bases, with 13 bases between them. The CDR3 loop is CASSLGDTGFSPLHF. In nucleotides, the CDR3 is TGTGCCAGCAGCTTGGGAGACACGGGATTTTCACCCCTCCACTTT.